The 2 T cell receptor beta chains below come from one sample, sequenced in a study of blood T cell repertoires in COVID-19 (dated by TCRdb to 2020 to 2021). Receptor libraries were prepared by the immunoSEQ multiplex PCR assay. Imported from immuneACCESS, the table was reduced by TCRdb to in-frame sequences with V and J called. These copies leave out some clones; in studies compared against another copy, an unresolved V gene accounts for under half, and the cause of the remainder is not known. The table for this sample lists approximately 23,000 clones; 80% to 90% of them were counted only once. Over 6% of the sample is taken by the ten largest. Sample: peripheral blood. These receptors all stem from a woman aged 80 or over with active COVID-19.

The J gene is TRBJ1-3, the V gene TRBV30; weak D call: TRBD1 (6 bases). CDR1 and CDR2 (germline): GTSNPN, SVGIG (reference sequence). This CDR3 has 14 amino acids. Trimming cost V 2 bases and J 5 bases, with 13 bases left between them. CDR3 loop: CAWSPAGGRNTIYF. DNA for the CDR3: TGTGCCTGGAGTCCGGCCGGGGGGCGAAACACCATATATTTT.

The chain joins TRBV19 to TRBJ2-2, with 9 bases lining up with TRBD2. The length of the CDR3 is 18 residues. Germline trimming cut 3 bases from V and 6 bases from J; bases unmatched to any gene: 14. Germline V gives CDR1 LNHDA, CDR2 SQIVND (reference sequence). CDR3: CASSMGYGIAGVSGELFF. The CDR3 nucleotides read TGTGCCAGTAGTATGGGGTACGGGATAGCGGGGGTTTCCGGGGAGCTGTTTTTT. The full variable domain, completed using reference TRBV19 and TRBJ2-2, is DGGITQSPKYLFRKEGQNVTLSCEQNLNHDAMYWYRQDPGQGLRLIYYSQIVNDFQKGDIAEGYSVSREKKESFPLTVTSAQKNPTAFYLCASSMGYGIAGVSGELFFGEGSRLTVL.